The rows below give T cell receptor beta chains drawn from one sample of a study of response to subunit inactivated influenza vaccine. TCRdb redid the calling of the RT-PCR reads with MiXCR, one entry per CDR3 protein. The top ten clones hold less than 8.5% of a sample with more than 200,000 distinct CDR3 sequences, roughly an eighth of them seen once. The sample in question was non-naive T cells sorted from PBMCs, obtained around two weeks before vaccination. Receptors originate from a man in his fifties or sixties who received an inactivated influenza vaccine. Each CDR3 is given with its conserved first and last residue. D genes are given only for firm matches. Not all rows give a size; the values are once, few, many and, for expanded clones, a class.

V	size	D	J	CDR3	DNA
TRBV5-1	.	TRBD2	TRBJ2-3	CASSLAPASGRSLPDTQYF	TGCGCCAGCAGCTTGGCCCCTGCGAGCGGGAGAAGTTTACCAGATACGCAGTATTTT
TRBV28	few	.	TRBJ1-5	CASSLPKQPQHF	TGTGCCAGCAGTTTACCGAAGCAGCCCCAGCATTTT
TRBV20-1	many	TRBD2	TRBJ2-3	CSGRLAGGPDTQYF	TGCAGTGGACGCCTAGCGGGGGGGCCGGATACGCAGTATTTT
TRBV5-6	.	.	TRBJ2-1	CASTTTSTQWNEQFF	TGTGCCAGCACAACGACTAGTACACAGTGGAATGAGCAGTTCTTC
TRBV6-2/TRBV6-3	many	.	TRBJ1-2	CASSYSAGVGYTF	TGTGCCAGCAGTTACTCGGCAGGGGTTGGCTACACCTTC
TRBV28	.	TRBD2	TRBJ2-1	CASSTTWGGGASQEQFF	TGTGCCAGCAGCACCACATGGGGCGGGGGGGCCTCCCAGGAGCAGTTCTTC
TRBV24-1	few	.	TRBJ2-1	CATMDSYNEQFF	TGTGCCACCATGGACAGTTACAATGAGCAGTTCTTC
TRBV20-1	many	TRBD1	TRBJ2-1	CSADRVRNEQFF	TGCAGTGCCGACAGGGTGCGCAATGAGCAGTTCTTC
TRBV7-9	.	.	TRBJ1-4	CASSPPAEKLFF	TGTGCCAGCAGCCCCCCCGCGGAAAAACTGTTTTTT
TRBV5-1	many	.	TRBJ2-5	CASSLALDLRETQYF	TGCGCCAGCAGCTTGGCTTTGGACCTCCGGGAGACCCAGTACTTC
TRBV7-6	few	.	TRBJ2-1	CASSPFQGGSYNEQFF	TGTGCCAGCAGCCCCTTCCAGGGGGGCTCCTACAATGAGCAGTTCTTC
TRBV20-1	few	TRBD2	TRBJ2-3	CSAPLSGRAEDTQYF	TGCAGTGCTCCCCTTAGCGGGAGGGCCGAGGATACGCAGTATTTT
TRBV20-1	few	TRBD2	TRBJ2-1	CSARGLAFENEQFF	TGCAGTGCTAGAGGACTAGCGTTTGAAAATGAGCAGTTCTTC
TRBV9	many	.	TRBJ2-1	CASSVGSYNEQFF	TGTGCCAGCAGTGTTGGCTCCTACAATGAGCAGTTCTTC
TRBV28	.	.	TRBJ1-4	CASSLVGLVSEKLFF	TGTGCCAGCAGTTTAGTAGGGTTGGTCAGTGAAAAACTGTTTTTT
TRBV7-2	.	.	TRBJ2-3	CASSLAVADTQSF	TGTGCCAGCAGCTTAGCTGTCGCAGATACGCAGTCTTTT
TRBV7-8	.	.	TRBJ2-7	CASTQGRLSYEQYF	TGTGCCAGCACCCAGGGGCGTCTCTCCTACGAGCAGTACTTC
TRBV30	few	.	TRBJ1-4	CAWSGQLNEKLFF	TGTGCCTGGAGTGGTCAACTTAATGAAAAACTGTTTTTT
TRBV30	.	.	TRBJ2-7	CAWSVIGDNSYEQYF	TGTGCCTGGAGCGTAATCGGGGACAACTCCTACGAGCAGTACTTC
TRBV27	.	.	TRBJ1-5	CASSLARSNQPQHF	TGTGCCAGCAGTTTAGCCAGGAGCAATCAGCCCCAGCATTTT
TRBV10-3	few	.	TRBJ2-5	CAISESRRLEETQYF	TGTGCCATCAGTGAGTCGAGAAGACTAGAAGAGACCCAGTACTTC
TRBV20-1	.	.	TRBJ2-4	CSATGLAKNIQYF	TGCAGTGCCACGGGCCTGGCCAAAAACATTCAGTACTTC
TRBV4-3	few	TRBD2	TRBJ2-3	CASSGRLAAGRRDTDTQYF	TGCGCCAGCAGCGGGAGACTAGCAGCCGGGCGGAGGGACACAGATACGCAGTATTTT
TRBV4-3	.	.	TRBJ1-5	CASSQEPVESNQPQHF	TGCGCCAGCAGCCAGGAACCGGTTGAGTCCAATCAGCCCCAGCATTTT
TRBV5-1	many	.	TRBJ2-7	CASSRDGNYEQYF	TGCGCCAGCAGCAGGGACGGGAACTACGAGCAGTACTTC
TRBV29-1	.	.	TRBJ1-1	CSDTTGGTAFF	TGCAGCGACACCACGGGGGGAACGGCTTTCTTT
TRBV5-4	.	TRBD1	TRBJ2-3	CASSQTGGGTDTQYF	TGTGCCAGCAGCCAGACAGGGGGGGGCACAGATACGCAGTATTTT
TRBV6-1	few	.	TRBJ1-1	CASSERGGFF	TGTGCCAGCAGTGAACGTGGGGGCTTCTTT
TRBV6-2/TRBV6-3	few	.	TRBJ2-7	CASSFSYYEQYF	TGTGCCAGCAGTTTTTCCTACTACGAGCAGTACTTC
TRBV20-1	.	.	TRBJ2-1	CSASADGSGINEQFF	TGCAGTGCTAGTGCCGACGGAAGCGGAATCAATGAGCAGTTCTTC
TRBV29-1	many	.	TRBJ2-7	CSVEVRYEQYF	TGCAGCGTTGAAGTGCGGTACGAGCAGTACTTC
TRBV11-2	.	.	TRBJ2-3	CASSLDSMGATDTQYF	TGTGCCAGCAGCTTAGATAGCATGGGAGCTACAGATACGCAGTATTTT
TRBV3-1	.	.	TRBJ2-3	CASSLPEGTQYF	TGTGCCAGCAGCCTCCCCGAGGGGACGCAGTATTTT
TRBV20-1	.	.	TRBJ1-5	CSARPARGTRNQPQHF	TGCAGTGCTAGGCCCGCCCGGGGCACTAGAAATCAGCCCCAGCATTTT
TRBV12-3/TRBV12-4	.	TRBD2	TRBJ2-1	CASSLAVSLAGGVYNEQFF	TGTGCCAGCAGTTTAGCGGTCTCACTAGCGGGAGGAGTTTACAATGAGCAGTTCTTC
TRBV6-1	few	.	TRBJ1-3	CASSERVRSGNTIYF	TGTGCCAGCAGTGAACGGGTCCGCTCTGGAAACACCATATATTTT
TRBV7-2	.	.	TRBJ2-7	CASSPGGSTSYEQYF	TGTGCCAGCAGCCCAGGGGGGAGTACCTCCTACGAGCAGTACTTC
TRBV28	few	.	TRBJ1-5	CASSQSPGLGTLIDQPQHF	TGTGCCAGCAGTCAAAGCCCGGGACTTGGGACTTTAATCGATCAGCCCCAGCATTTT
TRBV6-1	.	TRBD2	TRBJ2-3	CASRTPSGTDTQYF	TGTGCCAGCAGAACCCCTAGCGGGACGGATACGCAGTATTTT